Below, 22 T cell receptor beta chains from the same sample are listed, as sequenced in a study of blood T cells in healthy people across ages. Alongside a J-beta primer mix, a sample-barcoded 5' primer served in a second PCR lasting about 7 to 12 cycles. TCRdb recomputed calls from the 5' RACE reads with MiXCR, one row per CDR3 protein. The data contain about 1.6 million distinct CDR3 sequences, roughly 32% of them singletons. The source material was blood. These receptors all stem from a woman aged 25-40 years in good health.

This clonotype was seen only a few times. The chain carries TRBV20-1 and TRBJ2-5; TRBD2 matches 10 bases. Germline CDR1 and CDR2: DFQATT and SNEGSKA (reference sequence). This CDR3 region has 14 residues. CDR3 in DNA: TGCGCAGCCATAGCGGGGGGCCCGGGGGAGACCCAGTACTTC. Translating it yields CAAIAGGPGETQYF.

In its sample, this clonotype was seen a few times. CDR3 region: CATNRGETYEQYF. The CDR3 nucleotides are TGTGCCACCAATCGGGGTGAAACCTACGAGCAGTACTTC. The chain couples TRBV21-1 to TRBJ2-7. TRBV21-1 is a pseudogene. This CDR3 contains 13 residues.

This clonotype has only a few counts. This chain uses TRBV10-3 with TRBJ2-1, with TRBD2 identical over 9 bases. Per germline, CDR1 ENHRY and CDR2 SYGVKD. V lost 10 bases to trimming and J lost 5 bases; unmatched junction nucleotides: 15. This CDR3 has 16 residues. The CDR3 region has the DNA TGTGCCAGCTCGGGGGCTAGCGGGACCGCCGACAATGAGCAGTTCTTC. Translating it yields CASSGASGTADNEQFF.

This clonotype came up a few times. V usage is TRBV3-1 and J usage is TRBJ2-3, with 13 bases aligning to TRBD2. CDR1 and CDR2 from the germline V gene are LGHDT and YNNKEL (reference sequence). J lost 5 bases, V lost 0 bases, and 5 bases had no gene match. The CDR3 totals 17 residues. This chain's CDR3 is CASSQDSTSGGLDTQYF. CDR3 DNA: TGTGCCAGCAGCCAAGATTCGACTAGCGGGGGGTTAGATACGCAGTATTTT.

This clonotype was picked up a small number of times. CDR3 nucleotides: TGCAGCGTTGTATTGGCTGAAAAACTGTTTTTT. Translation: CSVVLAEKLFF. The chain has TRBV29-1 and TRBJ1-4; no clear D. The V end was cut by 4 bases, the J end by 7 bases, with 7 bases between. The CDR3 runs 11 residues. Germline CDR1 reads SQVTM; CDR2 reads ANQGSEA.

This clonotype showed up just a few times. The chain links TRBV29-1 to TRBJ2-2; D gene ambiguous. The CDR3 length is 12 residues. The V gene's germline CDR1 is SQVTM and CDR2 ANQGSEA. Trimming pared 5 bases from V and 3 bases from J, leaving 7 bases between. The CDR3 nucleotides are TGCAGCGTTCGCACAGACACCGGGGAGCTGTTTTTT. Translating gives CSVRTDTGELFF.

The genes are TRBV20-1 and TRBJ2-7; 13 bases are shared with TRBD2. The germline gives CDR1 DFQATT, CDR2 SNEGSKA (reference sequence). Trimming at V came to 2 bases and at J to 2 bases, leaving 3 bases not matched to a gene. This CDR3 comprises 15 residues. The CDR3 spells CSARRLAGGAYEQYF. CDR3 nucleotide sequence: TGCAGTGCTAGAAGACTAGCGGGAGGAGCCTACGAGCAGTACTTC.

The chain couples TRBV7-9 to TRBJ1-4; TRBD1 might be the D (5 bases). V was trimmed by 3 bases and J by 2 bases, leaving 10 bases between them. The CDR3 runs 15 residues. Per germline, CDR1 SEHNR and CDR2 FQNEAQ (reference sequence). CDR3 coding DNA: TGTGCCAGCAGCTTCGAGGGGAGGACTAATGAAAAACTGTTTTTT. Its protein product is CASSFEGRTNEKLFF.

The rearrangement uses TRBV30 and TRBJ1-1; perhaps TRBD1 as D (6 bases). The V end lost 4 bases, the J end lost 5 bases, and 11 bases lay between the germline ends. CDR1 GTSNPN and CDR2 SVGIG come from the germline V gene (reference sequence). The CDR3 contains 12 residues. In nucleotides, the CDR3 is TGTGCCTGGAATAGGGGGGGGACTGAAGCTTTCTTT. It translates to CAWNRGGTEAFF.

This chain links TRBV5-1 with TRBJ2-3, with no clear D. Trimming shortened V by 7 bases and J by 0 bases, and 9 bases separated the two germline ends. The germline gives CDR1 SGHRS, CDR2 YFSETQ. The CDR3 loop spans 13 amino acids. CDR3 sequence reads: CASAPPSTDTQYF. The DNA for the CDR3 is TGCGCCAGCGCCCCCCCTAGCACAGATACGCAGTATTTT.

V usage is TRBV13 and J usage is TRBJ2-6; tentatively, D is TRBD1 (6 bases). Trimming took off 2 bases at V and 0 bases at J, with 11 bases between the two ends. The germline V gene has CDR1 PRHDT and CDR2 FYEKMQ (reference sequence). The CDR3 runs 17 residues. The CDR3 nucleotides are TGTGCCAGCAGCTTACTCCGGGACACCTCTGGGGCCAACGTCCTGACTTTC. This gives the protein CASSLLRDTSGANVLTF.

This clonotype was picked up one time. One base away lies a much larger clone, so this may be a sequencing read error. The chain carries TRBV7-9 and TRBJ2-7; 7 positions agree with TRBD2. Judging by the DNA end, TRBJ2-5 fits better; the J call may be wrong. CDR3 length equals 16 residues. The germline CDR1 and CDR2 sequences are SEHNR and FQNEAQ (reference sequence). The CDR3 region is CASSQRGTDPGGTQYF. CDR3 sequence (DNA): TGTGCCAGCAGCCAAAGGGGAACAGACCCGGGGGGGACCCAGTACTTC.

The chain recombines TRBV12-3 or TRBV12-4 with TRBJ2-1, with D possibly being TRBD1 or TRBD2 (6 bases each). The CDR3 is made up of 19 amino acids. V was pared by 3 bases and J by 0 bases, with 21 bases between. CDR3 DNA: TGTGCCAGCAGTTTTATTTGGGGAGAGGGGGACTCCTCCTACAATGAGCAGTTCTTC. Protein sequence: CASSFIWGEGDSSYNEQFF.

For this clonotype: One junction end disagrees with the germline gene, perhaps due to a read error. The chain recombines TRBV4-1 with TRBJ2-3; D unresolved. CDR3 length: 15 residues. Germline CDR1 MGHRA, CDR2 YSYEKL. CDR3 loop: CANSQEEHRTDTQYF. CDR3 nucleotide sequence: TGCGCCAACAGCCAAGAGGAGCATCGCACAGATACGCAGTATTTT.

J is TRBJ2-7 and V is TRBV20-1; D not resolved. Trimming cost V 6 bases and J 0 bases, with 15 bases left between them. Germline-derived CDR1 and CDR2 are DFQATT and SNEGSKA (reference sequence). The CDR3 is 14 residues long. The CDR3 DNA follows: TGCAGTGCCCGACCGGAGCAGAACTCCTACGAGCAGTACTTC. Translated: CSARPEQNSYEQYF.

The chain combines TRBV20-1 with TRBJ2-3; 12 bases are a match to TRBD2. V lost 3 bases and J lost 5; bases outside the gene matches: 6. The CDR3 is 15 amino acids. Germline V lookup: CDR1 DFQATT, CDR2 SNEGSKA (reference sequence). The CDR3 region is CSASLLAGGQDTQYF. The CDR3 DNA reads as TGCAGTGCTAGTTTGCTAGCGGGAGGGCAAGATACGCAGTATTTT.

This clonotype was seen once. This rearrangement joins TRBV6-1 to TRBJ1-4; D gene unclear. Trimming removed 6 bases at V and 7 bases at J, with 9 bases between. Germline V gives CDR1 MNHNS, CDR2 SASEGT. The CDR3 has 12 amino acids. CDR3: CASRAVGEKLFF. Here the CDR3 DNA reads TGTGCCAGCAGGGCAGTCGGTGAAAAACTGTTTTTT.

The chain joins TRBV6-2 or TRBV6-3 to TRBJ2-5; no definite D call. TRBJ2-7 matches the DNA end more closely, so the J call is doubtful. This CDR3 comprises 14 residues. The V gene's germline CDR1 is MNHEY and CDR2 SVGEGT. CDR3 coding DNA: TGTGCCAGCAGTTACATCTGGAGCTCCTACGAGCAGTACTTC. Translated, it gives CASSYIWSSYEQYF.

This clonotype was detected many times. The chain joins TRBV20-1 to TRBJ2-7, with 10 positions matching TRBD2. The junction had 16 bases not matched to a gene; V was cut back by 1 base and J by 7 bases. This CDR3 region has 17 residues. CDR1 is DFQATT and CDR2 is SNEGSKA in the germline V gene (reference sequence). CDR3 in amino acids: CSARGTSGITHPGEQYF. The DNA of the CDR3 is TGCAGTGCTAGAGGTACTAGCGGGATCACCCATCCTGGGGAGCAGTACTTC.

This chain links TRBV4-1 with TRBJ2-3; 9 nucleotides align to TRBD2. The ends lost 4 bases at V and 1 base at J; junction bases unmatched: 6. The CDR3 is 16 residues long. Germline V CDR1 and CDR2: MGHRA, YSYEKL. For the CDR3, the DNA is TGCGCCAGCAGCCGGCAGACTAGCGGACGCACAGATACGCAGTATTTT. It specifies CASSRQTSGRTDTQYF.

The chain has TRBV5-1 and TRBJ2-5; D is unclear. V was trimmed by 3 bases and J by 2 bases, leaving 17 bases between them. The CDR3 covers 16 residues. The V gene's germline CDR1 is SGHRS and CDR2 YFSETQ. The chain's CDR3 is CASSSAPQTQQETQYF. For the CDR3, the DNA is TGCGCCAGCAGCTCCGCCCCACAGACCCAACAAGAGACCCAGTACTTC. Combining the CDR3 with reference TRBV5-1 and TRBJ2-5 gives the whole variable domain KAGVTQTPRYLIKTRGQQVTLSCSPISGHRSVSWYQQTPGQGLQFLFEYFSETQRNKGNFPGRFSGRQFSNSRSEMNVSTLELGDSALYLCASSSAPQTQQETQYFGPGTRLLVL.

In its sample, this clonotype was seen a few times. The gene calls are TRBV10-2 and TRBJ2-3; maybe TRBD2 (5 bases). There are 14 residues in the CDR3. V was clipped by 7 bases and J by 1 base, with 12 bases between them. Looked up from germline, CDR1 is WSHSY and CDR2 is SAAADI. Here the CDR3 DNA reads TGCGCCAGCACCCACCGACTACGCACAGATACGCAGTATTTT. It specifies CASTHRLRTDTQYF.